The T cell receptor beta chain under discussion was sequenced for a study of T cells in localized non-small cell lung cancer. The method was immunoSEQ multiplex PCR; TCRdb's version includes in-frame clones alone and lacks a portion of them. The sample contains about 54,000 clones, around 81% of which appear only once. There are 15 residues in the CDR3. Trimming left V 3 bases short and J 4 bases short, with 15 bases between. The germline gives CDR1 LNHDA, CDR2 SQIVND (reference sequence). Study-wide points: Uninvolved adjacent lung had the highest recorded T cell clonality, with tumor below it. A median of around 60 clones ranked among the top 100 in tumor appeared in adjacent lung.

A word on this clone: What it recognizes is unknown.

Sequences were derived from peripheral blood, sampled before any cancer treatment. This receptor was obtained from a female donor of 60 years or more with stage II squamous cell lung carcinoma. The genes are TRBV19 and TRBJ1-2; tentatively, D is TRBD1 (5 bases). Written as DNA, the CDR3 is TGTGCCAGTAGTATTGGCCGGGGGTCGAGCTATGGCTACACCTTC. Translating it yields CASSIGRGSSYGYTF.